This is a list of T cell receptor beta chains from one sample in a study of OX40 agonist ivuxolimab in advanced cancers. The repertoire was sequenced with immunoSEQ multiplex PCR; TCRdb's copy has only in-frame clones and lacks some. The table shows roughly 48,000 clones, with approximately 86% occurring only once. The specimen comprised CD4+ or CD8+ T cells sorted from blood, sampled in a trial of the OX40 agonist ivuxolimab. The receptor source for this set is an adult with an advanced solid tumor such as melanoma, head and neck, liver or kidney cancer. Each CDR3 is given without its conserved first and last residue.

V gene,J gene,CDR3 protein
TRBV5-5,TRBJ1-1,ASSLPAGGTEAF
TRBV11-2,TRBJ2-1,ASSLLAGATFSEQF
TRBV30,TRBJ1-5,AWSPPTGNQPQH
TRBV7-2,TRBJ1-2,ASSSDVSTNYGYT
TRBV5-1,TRBJ1-1,ASSREGGQGAF
TRBV9,TRBJ1-3,ASSPGRPSGNTIY
TRBV11-2,TRBJ1-6,ASRKRTGDSPLH
TRBV6-1,TRBJ2-5,ASSERRTGGIETQY
TRBV30,TRBJ1-6,AWARDRQNSPLH
TRBV7-3,TRBJ2-1,ASSLDPSSYNEQF
TRBV18,TRBJ1-2,ASSPRTGDVHGYT
TRBV27,TRBJ1-6,ASRPSTGDRSPLH
TRBV10-1,TRBJ2-3,ASSESGGDTQY
TRBV18,TRBJ2-7,ASSPNRDRTYEQY
TRBV30,TRBJ2-7,TWSVGLAGAEQY
TRBV5-1,TRBJ1-3,ASSMGRTSSGNTIY
TRBV6-5,TRBJ2-5,ASSPGGHKETQY
TRBV4-3,TRBJ1-2,ASSQDLEVGYGYT
TRBV7-7,TRBJ2-2,ASSLGLSTGELF